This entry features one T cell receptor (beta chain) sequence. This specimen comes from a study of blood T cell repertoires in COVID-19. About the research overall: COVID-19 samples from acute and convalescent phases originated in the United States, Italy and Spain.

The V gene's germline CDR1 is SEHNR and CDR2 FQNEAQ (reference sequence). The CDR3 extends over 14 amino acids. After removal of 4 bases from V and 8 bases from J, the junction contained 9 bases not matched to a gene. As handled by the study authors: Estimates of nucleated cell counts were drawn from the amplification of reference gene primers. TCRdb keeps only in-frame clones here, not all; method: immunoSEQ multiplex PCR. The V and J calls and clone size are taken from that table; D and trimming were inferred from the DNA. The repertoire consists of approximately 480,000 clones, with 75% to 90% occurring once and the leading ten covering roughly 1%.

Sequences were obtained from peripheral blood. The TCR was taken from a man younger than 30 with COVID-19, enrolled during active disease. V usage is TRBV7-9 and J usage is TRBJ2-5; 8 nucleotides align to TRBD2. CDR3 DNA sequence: TGTGCCAGCAGCTCGGGACTAGACCTAGCTACCCAGTACTTC. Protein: CASSSGLDLATQYF.